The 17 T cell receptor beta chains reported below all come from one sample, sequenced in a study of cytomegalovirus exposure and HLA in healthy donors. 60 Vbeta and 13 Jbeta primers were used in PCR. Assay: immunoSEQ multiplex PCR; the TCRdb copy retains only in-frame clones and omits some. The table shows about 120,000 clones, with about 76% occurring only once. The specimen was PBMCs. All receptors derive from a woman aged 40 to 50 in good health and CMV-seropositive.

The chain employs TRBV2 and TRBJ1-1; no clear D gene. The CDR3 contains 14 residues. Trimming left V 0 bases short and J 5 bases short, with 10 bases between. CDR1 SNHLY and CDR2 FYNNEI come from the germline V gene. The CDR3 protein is CASSEAAGLTEAFF. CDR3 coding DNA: TGTGCCAGCAGTGAAGCTGCAGGCCTGACTGAAGCTTTCTTT.

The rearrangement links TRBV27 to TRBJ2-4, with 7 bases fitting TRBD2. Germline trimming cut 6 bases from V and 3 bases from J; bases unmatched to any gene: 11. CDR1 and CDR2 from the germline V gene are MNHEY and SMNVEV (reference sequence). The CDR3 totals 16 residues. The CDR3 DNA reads TGTGCCAGCAGGCCCTATCGGGGGGTGGGCAAAAACATTCAGTACTTC. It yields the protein CASRPYRGVGKNIQYF.

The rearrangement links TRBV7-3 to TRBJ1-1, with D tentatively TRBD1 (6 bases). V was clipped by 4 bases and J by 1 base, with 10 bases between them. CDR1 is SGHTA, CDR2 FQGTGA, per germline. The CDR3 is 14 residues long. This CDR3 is CASSSDSSNTEAFF. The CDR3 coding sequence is TGTGCCAGCAGCTCGGACAGCTCGAACACTGAAGCTTTCTTT.

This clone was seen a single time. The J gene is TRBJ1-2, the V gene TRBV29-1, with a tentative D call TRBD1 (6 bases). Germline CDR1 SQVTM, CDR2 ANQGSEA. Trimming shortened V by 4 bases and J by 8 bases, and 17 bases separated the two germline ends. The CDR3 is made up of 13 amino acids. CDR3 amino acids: CSVVPGGAEGYTF. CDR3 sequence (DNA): TGCAGCGTTGTTCCGGGGGGCGCGGAGGGCTACACCTTC.

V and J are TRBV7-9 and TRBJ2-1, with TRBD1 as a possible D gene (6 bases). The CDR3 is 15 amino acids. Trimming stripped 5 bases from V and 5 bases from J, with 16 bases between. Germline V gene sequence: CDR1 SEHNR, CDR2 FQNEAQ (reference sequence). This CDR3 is CASSRSKNRDNEQFF. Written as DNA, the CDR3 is TGTGCCAGCAGCCGCTCAAAGAACAGGGACAATGAGCAGTTCTTC.

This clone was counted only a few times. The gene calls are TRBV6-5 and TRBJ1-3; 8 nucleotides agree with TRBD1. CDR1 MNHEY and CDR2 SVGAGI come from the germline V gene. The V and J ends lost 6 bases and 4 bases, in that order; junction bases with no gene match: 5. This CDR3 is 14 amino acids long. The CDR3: CASRDRATGNTIYF. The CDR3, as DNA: TGTGCCAGCAGGGACAGGGCTACGGGAAACACCATATATTTT.

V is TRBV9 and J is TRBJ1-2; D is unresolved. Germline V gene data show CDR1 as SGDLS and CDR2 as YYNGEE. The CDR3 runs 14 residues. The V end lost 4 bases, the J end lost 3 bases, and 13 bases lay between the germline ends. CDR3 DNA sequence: TGTGCCAGCAGCCCAAGTTCCGGGGACTATGGCTACACCTTC. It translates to CASSPSSGDYGYTF.

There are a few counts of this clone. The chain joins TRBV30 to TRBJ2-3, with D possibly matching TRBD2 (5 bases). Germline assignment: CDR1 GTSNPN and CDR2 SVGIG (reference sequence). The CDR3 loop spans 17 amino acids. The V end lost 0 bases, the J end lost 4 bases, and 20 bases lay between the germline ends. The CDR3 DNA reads TGTGCCTGGAGTGTACGTCCTTCCCTAACCGGGGCAGATACGCAGTATTTT. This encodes CAWSVRPSLTGADTQYF.

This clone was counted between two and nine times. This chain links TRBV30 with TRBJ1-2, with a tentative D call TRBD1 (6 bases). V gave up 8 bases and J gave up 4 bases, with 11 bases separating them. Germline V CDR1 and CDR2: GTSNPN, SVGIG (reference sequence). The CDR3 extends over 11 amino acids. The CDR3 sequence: CAGGQFYGYTF. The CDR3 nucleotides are TGTGCCGGAGGACAGTTCTATGGCTACACCTTC.

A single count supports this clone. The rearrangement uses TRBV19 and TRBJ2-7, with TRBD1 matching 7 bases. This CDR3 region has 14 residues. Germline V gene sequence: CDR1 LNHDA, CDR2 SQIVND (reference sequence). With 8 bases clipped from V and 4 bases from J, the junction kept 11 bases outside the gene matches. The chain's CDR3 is CASGDPGQTYEQYF. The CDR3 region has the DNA TGTGCCAGTGGAGACCCGGGACAGACTTACGAGCAGTACTTC. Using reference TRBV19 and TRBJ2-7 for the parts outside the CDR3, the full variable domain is DGGITQSPKYLFRKEGQNVTLSCEQNLNHDAMYWYRQDPGQGLRLIYYSQIVNDFQKGDIAEGYSVSREKKESFPLTVTSAQKNPTAFYLCASGDPGQTYEQYFGPGTRLTVT.

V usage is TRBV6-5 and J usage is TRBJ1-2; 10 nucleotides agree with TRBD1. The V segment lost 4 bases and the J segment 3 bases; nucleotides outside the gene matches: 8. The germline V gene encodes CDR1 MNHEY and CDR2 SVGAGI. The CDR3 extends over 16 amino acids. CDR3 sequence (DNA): TGTGCCAGCAGTTCCGGGACAGGGGTTCCCTACTATGGCTACACCTTC. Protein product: CASSSGTGVPYYGYTF.

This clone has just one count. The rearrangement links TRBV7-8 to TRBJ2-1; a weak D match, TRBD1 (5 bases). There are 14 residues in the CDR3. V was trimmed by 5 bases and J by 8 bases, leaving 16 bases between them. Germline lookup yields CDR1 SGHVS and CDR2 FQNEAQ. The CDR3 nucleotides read TGTGCCAGCAGCATAAGGTCGTGGGGCGATGAGCAGTTCTTC. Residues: CASSIRSWGDEQFF.

In DNA, the CDR3 is TGTGCCAGCAGTTCCGTGTCTGGAAACACCATATATTTT. This encodes CASSSVSGNTIYF. The rearrangement joins TRBV6-6 to TRBJ1-3; D is uncertain. Per the germline V gene, CDR1 is MNHNY and CDR2 is SVGAGI (reference sequence). V was trimmed by 4 bases and J by 1 base, leaving 5 bases between them. The CDR3 consists of 13 residues.

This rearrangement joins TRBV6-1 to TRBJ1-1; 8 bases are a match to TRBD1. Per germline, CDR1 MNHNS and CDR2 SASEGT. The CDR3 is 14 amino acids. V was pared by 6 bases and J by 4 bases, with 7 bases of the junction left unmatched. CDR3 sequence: CASRDRAIGTEAFF. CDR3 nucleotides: TGTGCCAGCAGGGACAGGGCAATAGGCACTGAAGCTTTCTTT.

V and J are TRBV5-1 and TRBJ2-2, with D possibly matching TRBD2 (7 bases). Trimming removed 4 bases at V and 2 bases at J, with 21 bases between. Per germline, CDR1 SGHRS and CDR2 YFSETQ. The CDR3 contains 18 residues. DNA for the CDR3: TGCGCCAGCAGCAAAGGACGCGGCGGGGGCCTAAACACCGGGGAGCTGTTTTTT. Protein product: CASSKGRGGGLNTGELFF.

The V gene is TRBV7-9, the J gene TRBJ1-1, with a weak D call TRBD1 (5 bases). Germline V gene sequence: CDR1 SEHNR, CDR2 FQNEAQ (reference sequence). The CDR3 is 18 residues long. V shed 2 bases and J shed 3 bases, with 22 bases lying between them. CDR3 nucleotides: TGTGCCAGCAGCTTATTCGGAGGGGTCGGGGTCCTCCACACTGAAGCTTTCTTT. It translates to CASSLFGGVGVLHTEAFF.

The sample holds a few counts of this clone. CDR3 nucleotides: TGTGCCACCGGGACAGGTAACGCCTACGAGCAGTACTTC. Protein product: CATGTGNAYEQYF. V gene TRBV15 combines with J gene TRBJ2-7, with 8 bases lining up with TRBD1. The CDR3 contains 13 residues. The trim removed 8 bases at V and 2 bases at J, leaving 5 bases unmatched. Germline CDR1 and CDR2: LNHNV and YYDKDF (reference sequence).